The clone carrying this T cell receptor (beta chain) has only a few counts. What it recognizes is unknown. This specimen belongs to a study of early T cells in non-severe SARS-CoV-2 infection. At the level of the study: Chains stayed unpaired after sequencing of bulk RNA from unsorted whole blood.

Individual cDNA molecules each received unique molecular identifiers attached to them. TCRdb reanalysed the 5' RACE reads using MiXCR and keeps one entry per CDR3 protein. The data contain 81,000 or so distinct CDR3 sequences, around 12% of them singletons. Regarding the study as a whole: Matching results from VDJdb favored anti-spike CD8 responses, leaving private and CD4 specificities undetected.

Germline CDR1 reads MGHRA; CDR2 reads YSYEKL. The CDR3 is 15 amino acids. J was trimmed by 5 bases and V by 6 bases; bases with no gene match: 6. Source material: whole blood. The TCR sequence derives from an adult who was a healthcare worker with PCR-confirmed SARS-CoV-2 infection or an uninfected control (not recorded which). V and J are TRBV4-1 and TRBJ2-1; 11 nucleotides match TRBD2. The CDR3 spells CASRSGLAGNNEQFF. CDR3 DNA sequence: TGCGCCAGCAGGAGTGGACTAGCGGGTAACAATGAGCAGTTCTTC.